This passage covers 7 T cell receptor beta chains from one sample sequenced in a study of early T cells in non-severe SARS-CoV-2 infection (dated by TCRdb to the early 2020s). Library prep was done by 5' RACE. Sequencing relied on a NextSeq 500. The public reads were run again by TCRdb, first through fastp at Q25 and then through MiXCR, and only productive beta chains were kept. Records with the same CDR3 protein are collapsed into one entry carrying the most frequent genes and DNA. The sample has approximately 30,000 distinct CDR3 sequences on record, 6% to 7% of them singletons. The leading ten clones occupy 37% of the sample. The sample consisted of whole blood. These TCRs come from an adult who was a healthcare worker with PCR-confirmed SARS-CoV-2 infection or an uninfected control (not recorded which).

This clonotype was seen more than once but under ten times. V gene TRBV20-1 combines with J gene TRBJ1-5; D might be TRBD1 (5 bases). V dropped 3 bases and J dropped 2 bases, with 14 bases sitting between them. The length of the CDR3 is 15 residues. CDR1 and CDR2 from the germline V gene are DFQATT and SNEGSKA (reference sequence). This CDR3 reads CSARSGGGGNQPQHF. CDR3 bases: TGCAGTGCTAGGTCCGGGGGAGGCGGCAATCAGCCCCAGCATTTT.

At least ten counts were recorded for this clonotype. The rearrangement joins TRBV10-3 to TRBJ2-1; 9 positions match TRBD1. The ends lost 0 bases at V and 7 bases at J; junction bases unmatched: 7. Germline values: CDR1 ENHRY, CDR2 SYGVKD. The CDR3 is made up of 16 amino acids. The CDR3 is CAISESHPGTGNEQFF. The CDR3 nucleotides are TGTGCCATCAGTGAGTCTCACCCCGGGACAGGGAATGAGCAGTTCTTC.

This clonotype was seen ten or more times. J is TRBJ1-1 and V is TRBV12-3 or TRBV12-4, with TRBD1 matching 7 bases. V was clipped by 7 bases and J by 1 base; unmatched bases: 6. This CDR3 has 14 residues. The CDR3 DNA is TGTGCCAGCACCCCCAGGGGGGGGAACACTGAAGCTTTCTTT. It encodes CASTPRGGNTEAFF.

The sample holds many counts of this clonotype. The rearrangement joins TRBV4-2 to TRBJ1-4; TRBD1 aligns across 10 bases. Germline V lookup: CDR1 LGHNA, CDR2 YNFKEQ. The V and J ends lost 3 bases and 5 bases, in that order; junction bases with no gene match: 9. This CDR3 has 17 residues. The CDR3 spells CASSQKSRDRGNEKLFF. The CDR3 region has the DNA TGTGCCAGCAGCCAGAAGAGCCGGGACAGGGGCAATGAAAAACTGTTTTTT.

The V and J genes are TRBV27 and TRBJ1-5, with D uncertain. Germline V CDR1 and CDR2: MNHEY, SMNVEV (reference sequence). Trimming removed 6 bases at V and 4 bases at J, with 10 bases between. The length of the CDR3 is 13 residues. The CDR3 loop is CASSPDRNQPQHF. The CDR3 DNA reads TGTGCCAGCAGCCCCGACCGGAATCAGCCCCAGCATTTT.

This clonotype was counted at least ten times. The junction shows a germline mismatch at one end, possibly a read error. This chain joins TRBV20-1 and TRBJ2-7; the D gene is possibly TRBD1 (6 bases). The germline V gene has CDR1 DFQATT and CDR2 SNEGSKA (reference sequence). CDR3 length equals 13 residues. CDR3 DNA: TGCAGTGCTCGAACAGGGACCTCCAACGAGCAGTACTTC. Encoded protein: CSARTGTSNEQYF.

In its sample, this clonotype was seen many times. J is TRBJ1-1 and V is TRBV11-2; D is possibly TRBD1 (5 bases). Germline V CDR1 and CDR2: SGHAT, FQNNGV. Trimming pared 5 bases from V and 4 bases from J, leaving 14 bases between. The CDR3 contains 14 residues. CDR3 nucleotide sequence: TGTGCCAGCAGCCTACAGGACGTGGGCACTGAAGCTTTCTTT. It is translated as CASSLQDVGTEAFF.